The rows below give T cell receptor beta chains drawn from one sample of a study of cytomegalovirus exposure and HLA in healthy donors. Data came from immunoSEQ multiplex PCR; TCRdb stores just in-frame clones and leaves some out. The repertoire includes around 300,000 clones, about four fifths of them detected once, and about 2% sits in the top ten. Sequences were obtained from PBMCs. The receptor source for this set is a woman between 40 and 50 years old in good health and CMV-seropositive. Each CDR3 is given without its conserved first and last residue. Each record gives: CDR3 protein, clone size, J gene, V gene, D gene. D genes are given only for firm matches. Expanded clones are given a class, and other clones once, few, many or no size at all.

CDR3aa: SAIPGHTLYGYT
abundance: .
j_gene: TRBJ1-2
v_gene: TRBV29-1
d_gene: .

CDR3aa: ASSDTGDYGYT
abundance: .
j_gene: TRBJ1-2
v_gene: TRBV19
d_gene: TRBD1

CDR3aa: SARGRGGYT
abundance: .
j_gene: TRBJ1-2
v_gene: TRBV20-1
d_gene: .

CDR3aa: ASSGRVPGGTQY
abundance: .
j_gene: TRBJ2-5
v_gene: TRBV9
d_gene: .

CDR3aa: ASSFSSRGEQY
abundance: .
j_gene: TRBJ2-7
v_gene: TRBV7-9
d_gene: .

CDR3aa: ASRQSSADTQY
abundance: .
j_gene: TRBJ2-3
v_gene: TRBV25-1
d_gene: .

CDR3aa: ASSSDTYEQY
abundance: once
j_gene: TRBJ2-7
v_gene: TRBV6-6
d_gene: .

CDR3aa: ASSLSVTNNNEQF
abundance: .
j_gene: TRBJ2-1
v_gene: TRBV5-1
d_gene: .

CDR3aa: ASSLRRGQGNTIY
abundance: few
j_gene: TRBJ1-3
v_gene: TRBV27
d_gene: .

CDR3aa: ASSLQDPSNTEAF
abundance: .
j_gene: TRBJ1-1
v_gene: TRBV7-9
d_gene: .

CDR3aa: ASSLGLAGAGYLSSYNEQF
abundance: .
j_gene: TRBJ2-1
v_gene: TRBV5-1
d_gene: TRBD2

CDR3aa: ASQQGGNSPLH
abundance: .
j_gene: TRBJ1-6
v_gene: TRBV6-1
d_gene: .

CDR3aa: ASSDSYISEQF
abundance: .
j_gene: TRBJ2-1
v_gene: TRBV6-4
d_gene: .

CDR3aa: ASSFQGYSNQPQH
abundance: .
j_gene: TRBJ1-5
v_gene: TRBV5-6
d_gene: .

CDR3aa: ASSIDNVNRAQPQH
abundance: .
j_gene: TRBJ1-5
v_gene: TRBV19
d_gene: .

CDR3aa: ATRTFNSYEQY
abundance: .
j_gene: TRBJ2-7
v_gene: TRBV19
d_gene: .

CDR3aa: ASSSGAGQPQH
abundance: .
j_gene: TRBJ1-5
v_gene: TRBV7-6
d_gene: .

CDR3aa: ASSPGLADYEQY
abundance: .
j_gene: TRBJ2-7
v_gene: TRBV14
d_gene: TRBD2

CDR3aa: ASSPLQGGVSGGTQAKNIQY
abundance: .
j_gene: TRBJ2-4
v_gene: TRBV27
d_gene: .

CDR3aa: ASSSQVNTEAF
abundance: .
j_gene: TRBJ1-1
v_gene: TRBV5-1
d_gene: .

CDR3aa: SVIRDTSTYEQY
abundance: .
j_gene: TRBJ2-7
v_gene: TRBV29-1
d_gene: .

CDR3aa: ASSQELAGGPYYNEQF
abundance: .
j_gene: TRBJ2-1
v_gene: TRBV4-2
d_gene: TRBD2

CDR3aa: ASSLTRDYNSPLH
abundance: .
j_gene: TRBJ1-6
v_gene: TRBV18
d_gene: .

CDR3aa: ASSSAGTGGNTQY
abundance: .
j_gene: TRBJ2-3
v_gene: TRBV6-5
d_gene: TRBD1

CDR3aa: ASSQEGQVYNEQF
abundance: few
j_gene: TRBJ2-1
v_gene: TRBV4-3
d_gene: TRBD1

CDR3aa: ASSQGSGRRWETQY
abundance: .
j_gene: TRBJ2-5
v_gene: TRBV4-2
d_gene: TRBD2

CDR3aa: SVEIVPGGLREQY
abundance: .
j_gene: TRBJ2-7
v_gene: TRBV29-1
d_gene: TRBD1

CDR3aa: ASSIEDLLDEQY
abundance: .
j_gene: TRBJ2-7
v_gene: TRBV18
d_gene: .

CDR3aa: AGGSSYNEQF
abundance: once
j_gene: TRBJ2-1
v_gene: TRBV10-3
d_gene: TRBD2

CDR3aa: ASSLRQGDDEQY
abundance: .
j_gene: TRBJ2-7
v_gene: TRBV6-5
d_gene: TRBD1

CDR3aa: SVEARGAQY
abundance: .
j_gene: TRBJ2-5
v_gene: TRBV29-1
d_gene: TRBD2

CDR3aa: ASSRTSGRASDTQY
abundance: few
j_gene: TRBJ2-3
v_gene: TRBV7-2
d_gene: TRBD2

CDR3aa: ASSIQGLAGGDEQF
abundance: .
j_gene: TRBJ2-1
v_gene: TRBV19
d_gene: TRBD2

CDR3aa: ASRGQGRFTEAF
abundance: .
j_gene: TRBJ1-1
v_gene: TRBV28
d_gene: TRBD1

CDR3aa: ASSQSPGVNEQF
abundance: .
j_gene: TRBJ2-1
v_gene: TRBV4-3
d_gene: .

CDR3aa: ASSLASSYEQY
abundance: once
j_gene: TRBJ2-7
v_gene: TRBV5-1
d_gene: .

CDR3aa: ASSTGQGNYEQF
abundance: few
j_gene: TRBJ2-1
v_gene: TRBV2
d_gene: TRBD1

CDR3aa: ASRLDSAYYGYT
abundance: .
j_gene: TRBJ1-2
v_gene: TRBV12-2
d_gene: .

CDR3aa: ASSLYGQSSNQPQH
abundance: .
j_gene: TRBJ1-5
v_gene: TRBV27
d_gene: .

CDR3aa: ASSVGLAGGGTGELF
abundance: .
j_gene: TRBJ2-2
v_gene: TRBV7-7
d_gene: TRBD2